The rows below give T cell receptor beta chains drawn from one sample of a study of blood T cells in healthy people across ages. One entry per CDR3 protein results from TCRdb running MiXCR on the 5' RACE reads. The sample records fewer than 1,000,000 distinct CDR3 sequences, under 45% being singletons. Material for sequencing was blood. Every receptor here comes from a man aged 55-75 years in good health. CDR3s include the opening cysteine and the closing phenylalanine or tryptophan. The D gene is left open where the match is weak. Only part of the rows carry a size: once, few, many, or a class if the clone is expanded.

cdr3_nt: TGTGCCTCACCGGGACAGGGGAACTATGGCTACACCTTC; cdr3_aa: CASPGQGNYGYTF; clone_size: few; v_call: TRBV30; j_call: TRBJ1-2; cdr3_length: 13; d_call: TRBD1
cdr3_nt: TGTGCCAGCAGACTAGGCTCATACAATCAGCCCCAGCATTTT; cdr3_aa: CASRLGSYNQPQHF; clone_size: .; v_call: TRBV28; j_call: TRBJ1-5; cdr3_length: 14; d_call: .
cdr3_nt: TGCAGTGCTTACGGGACAGGGGATGGCTACACCTTC; cdr3_aa: CSAYGTGDGYTF; clone_size: few; v_call: TRBV20-1; j_call: TRBJ1-2; cdr3_length: 12; d_call: TRBD1
cdr3_nt: TGTGCCAGCAGTCAGGGCTCCGGGGTTACCACCTACGAGCAGTACTTC; cdr3_aa: CASSQGSGVTTYEQYF; clone_size: .; v_call: TRBV7-2; j_call: TRBJ2-7; cdr3_length: 16; d_call: .
cdr3_nt: TGCGCCAGCAGCCAAGACCCGCGGGCGGACTACAATGAGCAGTTCTTC; cdr3_aa: CASSQDPRADYNEQFF; clone_size: few; v_call: TRBV4-3; j_call: TRBJ2-1; cdr3_length: 16; d_call: .
cdr3_nt: TGTGCCAGCAGCTTAGCTCAAGCGGGGGGCTCCGGGGAGCTGTTTTTT; cdr3_aa: CASSLAQAGGSGELFF; clone_size: .; v_call: TRBV7-6; j_call: TRBJ2-2; cdr3_length: 16; d_call: TRBD2
cdr3_nt: TGTGCCAGCAGCTTAAGTCCAGGCGGTGACACCATATATTTT; cdr3_aa: CASSLSPGGDTIYF; clone_size: .; v_call: TRBV7-8; j_call: TRBJ1-3; cdr3_length: 14; d_call: .
cdr3_nt: TGTGCCAGCAGCCCCCCCGGGGTAGCGGGGGGTATATACGAGCAGTACTTC; cdr3_aa: CASSPPGVAGGIYEQYF; clone_size: few; v_call: TRBV7-2; j_call: TRBJ2-7; cdr3_length: 17; d_call: TRBD2
cdr3_nt: TGTGCCAGCAGCCAAGTAGGTTTAAGCGAGCGGTACTTC; cdr3_aa: CASSQVGLSERYF; clone_size: .; v_call: TRBV14; j_call: TRBJ2-7; cdr3_length: 13; d_call: .
cdr3_nt: TGTGCCAGCAGCCCCCCATGGCCCCTTCAAGAGACCCAGTACTTC; cdr3_aa: CASSPPWPLQETQYF; clone_size: few; v_call: TRBV7-9; j_call: TRBJ2-5; cdr3_length: 15; d_call: .
cdr3_nt: TGCAGTGCTACCCCGTTGAGAGCGACCACGAGCACAGATACGCAGTATTTT; cdr3_aa: CSATPLRATTSTDTQYF; clone_size: .; v_call: TRBV20-1; j_call: TRBJ2-3; cdr3_length: 17; d_call: .